This T cell receptor (beta chain) appears in the sequencing data of a study of OX40 agonist ivuxolimab in advanced cancers. As for the study in general: A diagnosis of hepatocellular carcinoma, melanoma, renal cell or head and neck cancer was present in dose-escalation patients. Among those enrolled, mean age was 60 years (range about 20 to 79) and 82.7% were male. Partial responses were observed in three patients, of whom one had hepatocellular carcinoma and two had cutaneous melanoma.

The table lists this clone with a few counts. Its antigen remains unidentified. The method was immunoSEQ multiplex PCR; TCRdb's version includes in-frame clones alone and lacks a portion of them. The sample records under 35,000 clones, 82% being singletons. Study conclusions and caveats: The work left the antigen specificity of expanded peripheral T cells undetermined.

Germline assignment: CDR1 SGHVS and CDR2 FQNEAQ. This CDR3 contains 15 residues. The junction had 8 bases not matched to a gene; V was cut back by 5 bases and J by 4 bases. The rearrangement joins TRBV7-8 to TRBJ1-5; 7 nucleotides match TRBD1. Material: CD4+ or CD8+ T cells sorted from blood, obtained in a trial of the OX40 agonist ivuxolimab. The clonotype originates from an adult with an advanced solid tumor such as melanoma, head and neck, liver or kidney cancer. In nucleotides, the CDR3 is TGTGCCAGCAGCGAAGACAGGGTTCGGAATCAGCCCCAGCATTTT. Translation: CASSEDRVRNQPQHF.